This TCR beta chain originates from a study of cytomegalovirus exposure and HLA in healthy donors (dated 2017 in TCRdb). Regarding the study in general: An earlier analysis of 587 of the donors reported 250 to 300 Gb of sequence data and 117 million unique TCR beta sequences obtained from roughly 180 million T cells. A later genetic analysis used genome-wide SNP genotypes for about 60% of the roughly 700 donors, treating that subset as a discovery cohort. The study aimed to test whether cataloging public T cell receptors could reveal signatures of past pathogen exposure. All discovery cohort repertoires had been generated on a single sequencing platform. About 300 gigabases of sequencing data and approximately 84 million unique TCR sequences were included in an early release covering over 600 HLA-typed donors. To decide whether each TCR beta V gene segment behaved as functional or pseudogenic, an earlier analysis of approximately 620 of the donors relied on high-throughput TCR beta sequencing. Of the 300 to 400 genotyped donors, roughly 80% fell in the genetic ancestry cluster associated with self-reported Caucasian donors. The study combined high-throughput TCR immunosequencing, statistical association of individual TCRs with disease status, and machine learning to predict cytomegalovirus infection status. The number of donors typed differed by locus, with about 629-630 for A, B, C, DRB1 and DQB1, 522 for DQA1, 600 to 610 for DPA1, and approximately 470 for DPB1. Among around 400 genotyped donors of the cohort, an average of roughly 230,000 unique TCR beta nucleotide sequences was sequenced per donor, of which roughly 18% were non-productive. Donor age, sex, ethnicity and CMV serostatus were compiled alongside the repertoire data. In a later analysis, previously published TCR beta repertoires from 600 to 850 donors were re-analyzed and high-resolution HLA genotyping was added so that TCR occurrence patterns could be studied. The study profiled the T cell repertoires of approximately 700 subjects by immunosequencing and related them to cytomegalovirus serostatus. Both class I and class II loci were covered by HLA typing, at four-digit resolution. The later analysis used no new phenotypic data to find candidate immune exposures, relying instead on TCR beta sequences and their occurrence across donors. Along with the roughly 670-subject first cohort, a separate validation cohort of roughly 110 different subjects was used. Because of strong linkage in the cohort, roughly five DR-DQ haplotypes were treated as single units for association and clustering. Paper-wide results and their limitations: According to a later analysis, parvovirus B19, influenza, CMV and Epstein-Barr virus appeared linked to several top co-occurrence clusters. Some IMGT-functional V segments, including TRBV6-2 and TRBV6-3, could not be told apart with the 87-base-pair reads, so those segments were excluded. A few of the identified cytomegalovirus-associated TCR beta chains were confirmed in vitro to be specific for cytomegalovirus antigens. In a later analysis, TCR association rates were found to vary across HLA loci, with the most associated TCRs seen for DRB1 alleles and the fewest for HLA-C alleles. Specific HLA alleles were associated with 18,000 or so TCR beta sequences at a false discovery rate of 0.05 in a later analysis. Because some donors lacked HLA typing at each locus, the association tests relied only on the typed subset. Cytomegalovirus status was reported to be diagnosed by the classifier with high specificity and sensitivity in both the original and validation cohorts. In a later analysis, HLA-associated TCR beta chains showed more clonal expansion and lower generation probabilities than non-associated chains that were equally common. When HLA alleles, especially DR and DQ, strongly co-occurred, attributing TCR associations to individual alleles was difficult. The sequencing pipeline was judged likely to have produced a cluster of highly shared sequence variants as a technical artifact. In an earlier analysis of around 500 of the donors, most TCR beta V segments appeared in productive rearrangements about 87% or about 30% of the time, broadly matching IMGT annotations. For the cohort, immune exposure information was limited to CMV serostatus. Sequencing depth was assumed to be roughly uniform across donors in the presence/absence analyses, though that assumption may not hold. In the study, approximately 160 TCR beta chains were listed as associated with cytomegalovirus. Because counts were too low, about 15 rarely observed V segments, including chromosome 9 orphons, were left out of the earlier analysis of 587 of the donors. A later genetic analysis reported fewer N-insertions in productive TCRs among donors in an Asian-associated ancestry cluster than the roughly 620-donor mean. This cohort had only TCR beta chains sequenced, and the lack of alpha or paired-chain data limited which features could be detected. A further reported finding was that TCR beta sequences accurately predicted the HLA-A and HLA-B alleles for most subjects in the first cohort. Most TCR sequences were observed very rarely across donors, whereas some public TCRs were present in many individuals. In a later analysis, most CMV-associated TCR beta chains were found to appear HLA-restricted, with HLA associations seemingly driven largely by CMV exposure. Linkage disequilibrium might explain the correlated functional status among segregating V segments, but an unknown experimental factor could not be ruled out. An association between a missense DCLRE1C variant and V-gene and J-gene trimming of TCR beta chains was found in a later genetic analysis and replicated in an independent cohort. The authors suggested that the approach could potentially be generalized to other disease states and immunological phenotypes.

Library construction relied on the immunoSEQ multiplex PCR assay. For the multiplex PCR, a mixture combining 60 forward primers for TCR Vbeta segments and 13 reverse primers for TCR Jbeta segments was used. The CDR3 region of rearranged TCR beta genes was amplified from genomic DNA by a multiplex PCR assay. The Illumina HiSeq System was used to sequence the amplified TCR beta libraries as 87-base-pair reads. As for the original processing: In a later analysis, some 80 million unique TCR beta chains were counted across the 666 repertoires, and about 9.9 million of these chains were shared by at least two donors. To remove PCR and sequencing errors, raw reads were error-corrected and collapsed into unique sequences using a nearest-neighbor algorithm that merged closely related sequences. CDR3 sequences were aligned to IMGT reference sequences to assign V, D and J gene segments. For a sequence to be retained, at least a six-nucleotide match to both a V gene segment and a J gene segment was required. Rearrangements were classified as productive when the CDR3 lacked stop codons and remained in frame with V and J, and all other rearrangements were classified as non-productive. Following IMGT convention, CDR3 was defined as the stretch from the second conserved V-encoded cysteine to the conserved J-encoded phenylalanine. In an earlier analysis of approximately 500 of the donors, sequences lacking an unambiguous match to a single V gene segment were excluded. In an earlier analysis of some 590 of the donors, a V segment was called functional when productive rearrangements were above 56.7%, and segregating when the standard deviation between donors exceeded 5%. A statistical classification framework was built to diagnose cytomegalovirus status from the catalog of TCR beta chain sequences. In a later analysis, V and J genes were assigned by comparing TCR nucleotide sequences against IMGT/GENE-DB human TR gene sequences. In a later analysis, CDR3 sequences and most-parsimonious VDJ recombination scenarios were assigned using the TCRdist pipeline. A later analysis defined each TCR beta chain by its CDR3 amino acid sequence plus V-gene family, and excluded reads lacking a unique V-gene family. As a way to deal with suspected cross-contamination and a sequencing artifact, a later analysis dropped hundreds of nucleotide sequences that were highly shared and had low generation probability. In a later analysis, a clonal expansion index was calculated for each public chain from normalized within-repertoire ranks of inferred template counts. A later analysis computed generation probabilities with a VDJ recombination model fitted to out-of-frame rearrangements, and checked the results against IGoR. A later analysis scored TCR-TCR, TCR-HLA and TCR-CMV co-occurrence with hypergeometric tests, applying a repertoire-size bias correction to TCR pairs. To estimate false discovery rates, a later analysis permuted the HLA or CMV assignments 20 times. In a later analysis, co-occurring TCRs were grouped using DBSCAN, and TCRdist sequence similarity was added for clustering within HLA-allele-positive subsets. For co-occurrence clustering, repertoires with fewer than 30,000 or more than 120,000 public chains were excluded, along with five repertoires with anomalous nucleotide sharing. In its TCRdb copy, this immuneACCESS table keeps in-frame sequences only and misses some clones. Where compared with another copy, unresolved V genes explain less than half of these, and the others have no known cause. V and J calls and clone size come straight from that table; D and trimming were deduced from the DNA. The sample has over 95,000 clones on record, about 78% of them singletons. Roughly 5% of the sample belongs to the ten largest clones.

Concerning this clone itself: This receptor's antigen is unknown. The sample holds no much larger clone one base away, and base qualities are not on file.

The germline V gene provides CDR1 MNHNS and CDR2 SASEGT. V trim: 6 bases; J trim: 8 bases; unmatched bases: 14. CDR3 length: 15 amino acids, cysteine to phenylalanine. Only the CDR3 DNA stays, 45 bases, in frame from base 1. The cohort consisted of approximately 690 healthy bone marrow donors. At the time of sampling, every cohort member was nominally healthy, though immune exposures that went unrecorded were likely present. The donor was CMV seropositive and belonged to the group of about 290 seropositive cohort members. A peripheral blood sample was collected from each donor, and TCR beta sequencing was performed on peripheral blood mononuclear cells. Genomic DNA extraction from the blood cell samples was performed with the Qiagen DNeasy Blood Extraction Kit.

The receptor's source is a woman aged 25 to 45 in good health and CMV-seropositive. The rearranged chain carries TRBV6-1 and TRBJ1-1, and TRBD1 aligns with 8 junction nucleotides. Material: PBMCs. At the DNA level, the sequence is TGTGCCAGCAGGAAGACAGACAGGGGTGGGGTGGAAGCTTTCTTT. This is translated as CASRKTDRGGVEAFF.